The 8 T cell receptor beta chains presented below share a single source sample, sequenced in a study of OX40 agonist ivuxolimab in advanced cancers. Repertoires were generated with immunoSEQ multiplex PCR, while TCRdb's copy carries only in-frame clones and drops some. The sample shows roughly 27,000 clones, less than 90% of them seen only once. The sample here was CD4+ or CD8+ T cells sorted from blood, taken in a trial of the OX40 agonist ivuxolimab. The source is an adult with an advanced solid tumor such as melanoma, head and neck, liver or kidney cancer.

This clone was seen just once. DNA for the CDR3: TGTGCCAGCAGTTCCCATGGCGGTAGCAATCAGCCCCAGCATTTT. It specifies CASSSHGGSNQPQHF. The V and J genes are TRBV27 and TRBJ1-5; D gene uncertain. The CDR3 has 15 amino acids. The germline V gene encodes CDR1 MNHEY and CDR2 SMNVEV (reference sequence). Trimming stripped 4 bases from V and 0 bases from J, with 10 bases between.

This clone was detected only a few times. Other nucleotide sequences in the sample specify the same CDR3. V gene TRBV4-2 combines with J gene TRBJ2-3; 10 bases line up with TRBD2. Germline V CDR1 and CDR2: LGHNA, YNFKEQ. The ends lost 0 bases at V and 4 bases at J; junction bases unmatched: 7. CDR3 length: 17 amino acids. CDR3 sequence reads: CASSQDGPAGGADTQYF. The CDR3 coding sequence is TGTGCCAGCAGCCAAGATGGGCCAGCGGGGGGGGCAGATACGCAGTATTTT.

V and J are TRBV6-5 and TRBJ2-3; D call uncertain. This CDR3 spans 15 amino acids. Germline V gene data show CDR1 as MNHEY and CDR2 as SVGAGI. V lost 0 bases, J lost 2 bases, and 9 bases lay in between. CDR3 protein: CASSYSRSPTDTQYF. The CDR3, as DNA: TGTGCCAGCAGTTACTCGAGAAGCCCCACAGATACGCAGTATTTT.

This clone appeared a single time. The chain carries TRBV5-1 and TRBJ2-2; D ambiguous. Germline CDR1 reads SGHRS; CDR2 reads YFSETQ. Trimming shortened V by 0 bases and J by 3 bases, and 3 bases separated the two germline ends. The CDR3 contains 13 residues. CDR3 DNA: TGCGCCAGCAGCTTGGACGACACCGGGGAGCTGTTTTTT. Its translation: CASSLDDTGELFF.

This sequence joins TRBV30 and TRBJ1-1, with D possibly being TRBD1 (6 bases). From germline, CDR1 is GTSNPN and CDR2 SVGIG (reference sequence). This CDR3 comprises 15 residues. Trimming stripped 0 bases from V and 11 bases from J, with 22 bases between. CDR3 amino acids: CAWSVGAGGAITAFF. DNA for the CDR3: TGTGCCTGGAGTGTAGGAGCTGGGGGCGCAATAACGGCTTTCTTT.

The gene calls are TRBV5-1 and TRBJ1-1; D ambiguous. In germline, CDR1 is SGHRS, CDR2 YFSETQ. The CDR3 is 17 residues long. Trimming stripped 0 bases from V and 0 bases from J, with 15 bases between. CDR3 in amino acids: CASSLGSFGLMNTEAFF. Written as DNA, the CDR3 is TGCGCCAGCAGCTTGGGGAGTTTTGGGCTGATGAACACTGAAGCTTTCTTT.

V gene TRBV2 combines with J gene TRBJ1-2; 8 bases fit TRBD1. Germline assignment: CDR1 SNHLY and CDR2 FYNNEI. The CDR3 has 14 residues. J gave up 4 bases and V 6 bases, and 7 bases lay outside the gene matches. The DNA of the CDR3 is TGTGCCAGCAGCCCCGGACAGGGAGTCTATGGCTACACCTTC. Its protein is CASSPGQGVYGYTF.

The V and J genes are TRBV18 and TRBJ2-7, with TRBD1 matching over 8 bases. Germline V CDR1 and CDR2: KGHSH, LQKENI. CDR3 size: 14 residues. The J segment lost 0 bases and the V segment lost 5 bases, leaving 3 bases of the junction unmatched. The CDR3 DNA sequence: TGTGCCAGCTCAGAGGACAGGGCCTCCTACGAGCAGTACTTC. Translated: CASSEDRASYEQYF.